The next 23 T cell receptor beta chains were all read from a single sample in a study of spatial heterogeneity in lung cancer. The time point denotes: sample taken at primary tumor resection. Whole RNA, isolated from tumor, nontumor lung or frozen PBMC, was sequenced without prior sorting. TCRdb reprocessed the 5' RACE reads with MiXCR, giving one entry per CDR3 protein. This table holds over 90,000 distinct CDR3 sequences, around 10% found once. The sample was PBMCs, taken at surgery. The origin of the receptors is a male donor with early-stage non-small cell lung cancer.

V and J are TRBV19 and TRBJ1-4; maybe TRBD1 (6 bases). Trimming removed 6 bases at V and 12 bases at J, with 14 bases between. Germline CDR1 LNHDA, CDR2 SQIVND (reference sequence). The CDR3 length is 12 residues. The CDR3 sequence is CASSPRGAELFF. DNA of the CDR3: TGTGCCAGTAGCCCAAGGGGGGCAGAACTGTTTTTT.

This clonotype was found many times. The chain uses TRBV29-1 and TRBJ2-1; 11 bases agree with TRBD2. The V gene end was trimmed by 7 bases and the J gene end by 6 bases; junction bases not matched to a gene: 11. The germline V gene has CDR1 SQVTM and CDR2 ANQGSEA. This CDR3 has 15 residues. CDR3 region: CSANPLAGGGNEQFF. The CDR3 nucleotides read TGCAGCGCCAACCCCTTAGCGGGAGGGGGCAATGAGCAGTTCTTC.

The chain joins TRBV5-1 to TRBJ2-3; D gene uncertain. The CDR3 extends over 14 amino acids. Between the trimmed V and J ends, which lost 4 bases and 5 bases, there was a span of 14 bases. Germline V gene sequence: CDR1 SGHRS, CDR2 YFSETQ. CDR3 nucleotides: TGCGCCAGCAGCCCTAGACACGCGGTAGATACGCAGTATTTT. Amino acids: CASSPRHAVDTQYF.

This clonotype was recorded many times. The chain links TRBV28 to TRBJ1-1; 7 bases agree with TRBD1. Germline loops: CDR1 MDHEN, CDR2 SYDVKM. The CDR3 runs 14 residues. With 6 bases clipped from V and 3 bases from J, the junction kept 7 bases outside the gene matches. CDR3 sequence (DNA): TGTGCCAGCAGCCATTCCAGGGGGTACACTGAAGCTTTCTTT. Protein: CASSHSRGYTEAFF.

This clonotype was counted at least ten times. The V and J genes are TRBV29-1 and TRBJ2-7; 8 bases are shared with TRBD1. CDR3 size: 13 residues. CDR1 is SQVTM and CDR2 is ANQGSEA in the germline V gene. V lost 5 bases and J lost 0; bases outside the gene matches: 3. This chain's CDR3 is CSVRTGRSYEQYF. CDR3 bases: TGCAGCGTTAGGACAGGGCGCTCCTACGAGCAGTACTTC.

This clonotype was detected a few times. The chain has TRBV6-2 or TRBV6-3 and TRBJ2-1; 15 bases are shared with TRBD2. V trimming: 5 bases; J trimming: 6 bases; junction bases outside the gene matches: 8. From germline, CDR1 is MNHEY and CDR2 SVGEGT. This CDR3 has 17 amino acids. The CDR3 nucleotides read TGTGCCAGCAGTGAGAGAGGACTAGCGGGGGGGCCCAATGAGCAGTTCTTC. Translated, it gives CASSERGLAGGPNEQFF.

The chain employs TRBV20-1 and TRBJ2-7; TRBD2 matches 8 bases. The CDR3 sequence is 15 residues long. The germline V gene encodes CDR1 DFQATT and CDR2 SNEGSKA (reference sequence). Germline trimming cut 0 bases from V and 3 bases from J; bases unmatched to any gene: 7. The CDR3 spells CSARDSSGGVYEQYF. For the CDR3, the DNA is TGCAGTGCTAGAGATTCAAGCGGGGGAGTCTACGAGCAGTACTTC.

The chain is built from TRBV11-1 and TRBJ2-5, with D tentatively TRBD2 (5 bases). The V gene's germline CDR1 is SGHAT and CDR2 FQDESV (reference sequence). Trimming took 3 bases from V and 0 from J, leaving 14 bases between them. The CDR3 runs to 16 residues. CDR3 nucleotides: TGTGCCAGCAGCTTGTTGGTTACGGGGTACCAAGAGACCCAGTACTTC. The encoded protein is CASSLLVTGYQETQYF.

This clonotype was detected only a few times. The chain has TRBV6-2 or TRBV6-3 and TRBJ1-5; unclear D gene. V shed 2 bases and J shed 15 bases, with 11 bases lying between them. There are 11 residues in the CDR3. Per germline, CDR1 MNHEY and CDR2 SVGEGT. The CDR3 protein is CASSYPGPGHF. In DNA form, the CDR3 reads TGTGCCAGCAGTTACCCGGGCCCAGGGCATTTT.

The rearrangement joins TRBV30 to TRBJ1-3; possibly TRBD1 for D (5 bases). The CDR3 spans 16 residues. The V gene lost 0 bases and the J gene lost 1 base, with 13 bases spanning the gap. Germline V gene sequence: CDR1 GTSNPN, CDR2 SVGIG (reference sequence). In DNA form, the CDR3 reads TGTGCCTGGAGTGTACGGGGCTCTGGGTCTGGAAACACCATATATTTT. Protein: CAWSVRGSGSGNTIYF. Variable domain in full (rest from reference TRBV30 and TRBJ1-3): SQTIHQWPATLVQPVGSPLSLECTVEGTSNPNLYWYRQAAGRGLQLLFYSVGIGQISSEVPQNLSASRPQDRQFILSSKKLLLSDSGFYLCAWSVRGSGSGNTIYFGEGSWLTVV.

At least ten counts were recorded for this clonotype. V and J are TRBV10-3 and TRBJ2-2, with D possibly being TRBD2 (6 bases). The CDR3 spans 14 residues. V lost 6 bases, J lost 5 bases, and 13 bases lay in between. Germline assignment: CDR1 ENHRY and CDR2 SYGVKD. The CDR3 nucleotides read TGTGCCATCAGGCCACTGGCGGGGACCGGGGAGCTGTTTTTT. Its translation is CAIRPLAGTGELFF.

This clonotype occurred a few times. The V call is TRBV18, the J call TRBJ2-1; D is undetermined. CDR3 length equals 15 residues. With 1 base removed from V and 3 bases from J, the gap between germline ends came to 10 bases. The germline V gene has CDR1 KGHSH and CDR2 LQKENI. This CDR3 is CASSPRETGYNEQFF. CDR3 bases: TGTGCCAGCTCACCACGTGAGACTGGCTACAATGAGCAGTTCTTC. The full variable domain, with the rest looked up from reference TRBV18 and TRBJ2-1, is NAGVMQNPRHLVRRRGQEARLRCSPMKGHSHVYWYRQLPEEGLKFMVYLQKENIIDESGMPKERFSAEFPKEGPSILRIQQVVRGDSAAYFCASSPRETGYNEQFFGPGTRLTVL.

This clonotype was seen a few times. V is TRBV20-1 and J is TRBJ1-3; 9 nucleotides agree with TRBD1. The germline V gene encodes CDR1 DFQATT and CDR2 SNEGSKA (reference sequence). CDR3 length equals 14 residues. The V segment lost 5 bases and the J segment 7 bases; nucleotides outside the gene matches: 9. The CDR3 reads CSAPTGQGTNTIYF. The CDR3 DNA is TGCAGTGCTCCTACGGGACAGGGAACGAACACCATATATTTT.

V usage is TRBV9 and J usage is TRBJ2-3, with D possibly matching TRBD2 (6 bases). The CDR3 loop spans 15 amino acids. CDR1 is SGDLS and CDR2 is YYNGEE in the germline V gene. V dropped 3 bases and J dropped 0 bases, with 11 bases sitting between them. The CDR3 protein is CASSASGTSTDTQYF. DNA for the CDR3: TGTGCCAGCAGCGCGTCCGGGACTAGCACAGATACGCAGTATTTT.

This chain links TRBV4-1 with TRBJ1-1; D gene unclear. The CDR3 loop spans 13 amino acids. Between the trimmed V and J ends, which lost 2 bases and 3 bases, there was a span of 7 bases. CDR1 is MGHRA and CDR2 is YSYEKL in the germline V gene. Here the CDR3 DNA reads TGCGCCAGCAGCCAAACGCAGGACACTGAAGCTTTCTTT. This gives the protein CASSQTQDTEAFF.

CDR3 amino acids: CASSWLDEEAFF. CDR3 sequence (DNA): TGTGCCAGCAGCTGGTTGGACGAAGAAGCTTTCTTT. This chain links TRBV5-4 with TRBJ1-1; D gene uncertain. This CDR3 contains 12 residues. Trimming left V 3 bases short and J 8 bases short, with 11 bases between. Germline CDR1 reads SGHNT; CDR2 reads YYREEE (reference sequence).

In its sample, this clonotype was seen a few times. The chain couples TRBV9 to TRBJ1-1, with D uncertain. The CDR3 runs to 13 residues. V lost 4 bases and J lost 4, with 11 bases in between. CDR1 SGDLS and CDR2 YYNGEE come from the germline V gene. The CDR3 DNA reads TGTGCCAGCAGCACAACCTGGGGCACTGAAGCTTTCTTT. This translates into CASSTTWGTEAFF. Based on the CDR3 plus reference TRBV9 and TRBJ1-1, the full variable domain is DSGVTQTPKHLITATGQRVTLRCSPRSGDLSVYWYQQSLDQGLQFLIQYYNGEERAKGNILERFSAQQFPDLHSELNLSSLELGDSALYFCASSTTWGTEAFFGQGTRLTVV.

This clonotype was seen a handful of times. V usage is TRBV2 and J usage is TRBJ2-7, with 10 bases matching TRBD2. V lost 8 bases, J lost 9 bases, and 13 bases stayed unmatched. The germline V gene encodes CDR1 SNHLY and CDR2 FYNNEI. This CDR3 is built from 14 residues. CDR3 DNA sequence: TGTGCCAGCTGCCTACAGCGGGAGGGGTTGCCGCAGTACTTC. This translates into CASCLQREGLPQYF.

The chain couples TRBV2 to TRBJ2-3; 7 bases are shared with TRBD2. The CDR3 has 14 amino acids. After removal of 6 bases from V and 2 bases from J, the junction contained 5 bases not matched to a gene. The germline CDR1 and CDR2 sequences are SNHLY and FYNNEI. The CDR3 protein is CASSDRLATDTQYF. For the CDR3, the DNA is TGTGCCAGCAGCGACCGACTAGCCACAGATACGCAGTATTTT. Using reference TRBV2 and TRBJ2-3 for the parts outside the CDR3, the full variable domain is EPEVTQTPSHQVTQMGQEVILRCVPISNHLYFYWYRQILGQKVEFLVSFYNNEISEKSEIFDDQFSVERPDGSNFTLKIRSTKLEDSAMYFCASSDRLATDTQYFGPGTRLTVL.

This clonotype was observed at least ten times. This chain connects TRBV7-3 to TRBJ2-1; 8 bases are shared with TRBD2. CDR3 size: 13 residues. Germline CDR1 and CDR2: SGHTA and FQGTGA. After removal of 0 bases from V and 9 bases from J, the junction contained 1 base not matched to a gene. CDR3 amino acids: CASSLTSGVEQFF. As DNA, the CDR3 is TGTGCCAGCAGCTTAACTAGCGGGGTTGAGCAGTTCTTC.

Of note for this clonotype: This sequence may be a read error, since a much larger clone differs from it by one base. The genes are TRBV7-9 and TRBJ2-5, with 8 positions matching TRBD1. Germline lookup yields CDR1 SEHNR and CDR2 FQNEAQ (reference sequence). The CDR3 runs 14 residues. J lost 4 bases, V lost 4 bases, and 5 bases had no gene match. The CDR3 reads CASSSPTGVETQYF. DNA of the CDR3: TGTGCCAGCAGCTCCCCGACAGGGGTAGAGACCCAGTACTTC.

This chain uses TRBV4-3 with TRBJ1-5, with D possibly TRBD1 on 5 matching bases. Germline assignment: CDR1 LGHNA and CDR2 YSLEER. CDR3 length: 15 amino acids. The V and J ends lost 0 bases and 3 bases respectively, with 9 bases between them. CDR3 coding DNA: TGCGCCAGCAGCCAAGATTGGGGGAACAATCAGCCCCAGCATTTT. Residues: CASSQDWGNNQPQHF.

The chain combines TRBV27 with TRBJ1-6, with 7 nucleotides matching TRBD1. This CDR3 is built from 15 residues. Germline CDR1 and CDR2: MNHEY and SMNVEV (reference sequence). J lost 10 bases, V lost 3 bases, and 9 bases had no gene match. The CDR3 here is CASSLEGAEESPLHF. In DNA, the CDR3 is TGTGCCAGCAGTTTGGAGGGGGCAGAGGAATCACCCCTCCACTTT.